These T cell receptor beta chains were read from a single sample in a study of CD8 T cells in ankylosing spondylitis. TCRdb fed the 5' RACE reads into MiXCR, producing one record per CDR3 protein. This table holds around 90,000 distinct CDR3 sequences, 27% found once. Sequencing was carried out using blood, either unsorted or a sorted T cell fraction (not recorded which). Every receptor here comes from a male donor with ankylosing spondylitis or in good health (not recorded which). Each CDR3 is given with its conserved first and last residue. Each record gives: V gene, clone size, J gene, CDR3 protein. Only part of the rows carry a size: once, few, many, or a class if the clone is expanded.

v_call: TRBV29-1; clone_size: .; j_call: TRBJ1-1; cdr3_aa: CSVEGTIQGLNTEAFF
v_call: TRBV27; clone_size: .; j_call: TRBJ2-5; cdr3_aa: CASRPYPGVQETQYF
v_call: TRBV29-1; clone_size: .; j_call: TRBJ2-2; cdr3_aa: CSVYSSTTGELFF
v_call: TRBV6-1; clone_size: .; j_call: TRBJ2-4; cdr3_aa: CASSGDLWVAKNIQYF
v_call: TRBV5-1; clone_size: .; j_call: TRBJ1-1; cdr3_aa: CASKEGPNTEAFF
v_call: TRBV5-1; clone_size: few; j_call: TRBJ2-7; cdr3_aa: CASSPGTGVYEQYF
v_call: TRBV18; clone_size: .; j_call: TRBJ1-3; cdr3_aa: CASSPSRTGAGNTIYF
v_call: TRBV7-2; clone_size: .; j_call: TRBJ1-5; cdr3_aa: CASSFDRDQPQHF
v_call: TRBV20-1; clone_size: many; j_call: TRBJ2-7; cdr3_aa: CSARDGGAGSYEQYF
v_call: TRBV29-1; clone_size: many; j_call: TRBJ2-5; cdr3_aa: CSVRRGYQETQYF